The sequence of this TCR beta chain was determined in a study of blood T cell repertoires in COVID-19. Whole-study context: Acute and convalescent COVID-19 specimens originated in the United States, Italy and Spain. T cells, B-cell-depleted T cells, or PBMCs provided the cDNA or gDNA that served as material.

This CDR3 has 13 amino acids. Germline values: CDR1 ENHRY, CDR2 SYGVKD. The junction had 5 bases not matched to a gene; V was cut back by 9 bases and J by 2 bases. Authors' data handling: For nucleated cells, counts were estimated from reference gene primer amplification. Libraries were prepared by immunoSEQ multiplex PCR; TCRdb keeps only in-frame clonotypes and omits some of them. For V, J and clone size, that table is used; D and trimming come from the DNA. The sample lists tens of thousands of clones; about 75% were seen once. The receptor was derived from an older man with active or convalescent COVID-19. Sequenced: peripheral blood. The J gene is TRBJ2-7, the V gene TRBV10-3; 9 nucleotides agree with TRBD2. CDR3 in DNA: TGTGCCATGAAGCGGGGGGAAACCTACGAGCAGTACTTC. Its protein is CAMKRGETYEQYF.